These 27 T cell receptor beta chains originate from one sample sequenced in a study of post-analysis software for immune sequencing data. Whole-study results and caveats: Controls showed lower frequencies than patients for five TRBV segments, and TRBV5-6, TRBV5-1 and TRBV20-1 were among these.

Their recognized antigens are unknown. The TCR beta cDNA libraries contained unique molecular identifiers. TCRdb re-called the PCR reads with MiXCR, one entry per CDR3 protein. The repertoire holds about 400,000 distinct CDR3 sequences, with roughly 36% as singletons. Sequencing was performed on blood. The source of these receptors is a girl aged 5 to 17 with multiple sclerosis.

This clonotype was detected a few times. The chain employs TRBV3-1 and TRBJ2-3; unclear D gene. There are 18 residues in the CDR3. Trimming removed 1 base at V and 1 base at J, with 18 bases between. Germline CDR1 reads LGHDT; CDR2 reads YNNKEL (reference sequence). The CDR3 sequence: CASSQGRFATGGTDTQYF. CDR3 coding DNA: TGTGCCAGCAGCCAAGGTCGGTTCGCCACCGGTGGCACAGATACGCAGTATTTT.

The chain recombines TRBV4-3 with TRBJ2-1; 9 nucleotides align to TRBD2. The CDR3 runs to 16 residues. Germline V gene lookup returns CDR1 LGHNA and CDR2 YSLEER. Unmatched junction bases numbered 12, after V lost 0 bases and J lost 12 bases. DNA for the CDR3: TGCGCCAGCAGCCAAGAAAGTGGGCGGGGGGGTAGTTTGCAGTTCTTC. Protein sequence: CASSQESGRGGSLQFF.

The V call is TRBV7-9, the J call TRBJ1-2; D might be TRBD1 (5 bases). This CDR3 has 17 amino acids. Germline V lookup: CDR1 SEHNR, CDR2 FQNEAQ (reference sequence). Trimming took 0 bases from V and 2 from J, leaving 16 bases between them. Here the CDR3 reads CASSLAMGTEKNYGYTF. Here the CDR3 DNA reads TGTGCCAGCAGCTTAGCTATGGGGACGGAGAAGAACTATGGCTACACCTTC.

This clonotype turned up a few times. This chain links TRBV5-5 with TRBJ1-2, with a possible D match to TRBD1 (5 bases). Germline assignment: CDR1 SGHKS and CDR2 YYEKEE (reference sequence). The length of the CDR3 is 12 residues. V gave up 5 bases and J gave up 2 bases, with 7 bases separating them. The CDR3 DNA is TGTGCCAGCAGGGGGGTAAACTATGGCTACACCTTC. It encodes CASRGVNYGYTF.

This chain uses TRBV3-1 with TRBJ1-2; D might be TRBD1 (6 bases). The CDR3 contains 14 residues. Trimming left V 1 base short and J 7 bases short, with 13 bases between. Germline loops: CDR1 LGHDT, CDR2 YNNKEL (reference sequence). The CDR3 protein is CASSQGGRVSGYTF. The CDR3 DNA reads TGTGCCAGCAGCCAAGGGGGGCGCGTAAGTGGCTACACCTTC.

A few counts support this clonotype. The CDR3 reads CASRSDRLRDYEQYF. In DNA, the CDR3 is TGTGCCAGCAGGTCCGACAGGTTAAGGGACTACGAGCAGTACTTC. This chain uses TRBV6-2 or TRBV6-3 with TRBJ2-7; possible D gene TRBD1, 6 bases. CDR3 length equals 15 residues. V lost 6 bases and J 3 bases, leaving 18 bases between the germline ends. Germline loops: CDR1 MNHEY, CDR2 SVGEGT.

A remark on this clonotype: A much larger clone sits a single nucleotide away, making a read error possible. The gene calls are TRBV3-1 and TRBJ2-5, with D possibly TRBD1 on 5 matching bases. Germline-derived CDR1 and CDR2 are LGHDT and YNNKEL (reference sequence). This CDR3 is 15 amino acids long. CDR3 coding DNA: TGTGCCGGCAGCTTCTGGACATCGGGCCAAGAGACCCAGTACTTC. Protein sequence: CAGSFWTSGQETQYF.

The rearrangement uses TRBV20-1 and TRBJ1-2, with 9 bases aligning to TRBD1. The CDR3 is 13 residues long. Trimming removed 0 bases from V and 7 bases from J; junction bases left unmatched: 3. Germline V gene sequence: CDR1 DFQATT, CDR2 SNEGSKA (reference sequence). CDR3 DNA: TGCAGTGCTAGAGAACAGGGGGCTGTTGGCTACACCTTC. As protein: CSAREQGAVGYTF.

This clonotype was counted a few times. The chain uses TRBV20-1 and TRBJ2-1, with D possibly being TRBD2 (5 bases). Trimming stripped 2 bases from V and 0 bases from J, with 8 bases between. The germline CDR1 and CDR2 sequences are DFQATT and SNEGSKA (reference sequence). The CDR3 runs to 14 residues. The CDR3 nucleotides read TGCAGTGCTAGAAGCGGTAGCTCCTACAATGAGCAGTTCTTC. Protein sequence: CSARSGSSYNEQFF.

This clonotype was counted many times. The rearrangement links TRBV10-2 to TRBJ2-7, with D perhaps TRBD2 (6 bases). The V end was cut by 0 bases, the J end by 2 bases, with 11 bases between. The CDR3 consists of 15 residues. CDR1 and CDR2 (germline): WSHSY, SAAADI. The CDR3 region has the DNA TGCGCCAGCAGTGAGTCAGGAGGGGCTACCTACGAGCAGTACTTC. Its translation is CASSESGGATYEQYF.

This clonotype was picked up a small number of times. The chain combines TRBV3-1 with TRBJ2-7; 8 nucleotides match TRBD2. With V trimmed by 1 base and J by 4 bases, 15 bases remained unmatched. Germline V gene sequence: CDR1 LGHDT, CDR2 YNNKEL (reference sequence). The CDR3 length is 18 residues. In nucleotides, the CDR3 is TGTGCCAGCAGCCAAGCCGAGTACTCCCAGCGGGGGACTTACGAGCAGTACTTC. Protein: CASSQAEYSQRGTYEQYF.

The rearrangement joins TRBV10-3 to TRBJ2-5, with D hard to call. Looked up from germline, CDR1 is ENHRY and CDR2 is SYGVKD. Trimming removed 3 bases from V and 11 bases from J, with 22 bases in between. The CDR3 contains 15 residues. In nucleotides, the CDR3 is TGTGCCATCAGTGAAGACGCAGGCCCAATGGGTGAGCAGTACTTC. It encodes CAISEDAGPMGEQYF.

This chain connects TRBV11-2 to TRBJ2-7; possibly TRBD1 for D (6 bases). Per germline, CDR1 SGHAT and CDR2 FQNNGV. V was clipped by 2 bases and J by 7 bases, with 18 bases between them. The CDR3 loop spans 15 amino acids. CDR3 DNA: TGTGCCAGCAGCTTAAATCGGGACACCACTGGGGAGCAGTACTTC. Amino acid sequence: CASSLNRDTTGEQYF.

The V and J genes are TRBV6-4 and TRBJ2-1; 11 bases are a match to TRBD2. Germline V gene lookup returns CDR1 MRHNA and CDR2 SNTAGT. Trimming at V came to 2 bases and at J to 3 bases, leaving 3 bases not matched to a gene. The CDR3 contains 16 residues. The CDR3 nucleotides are TGTGCCAGCAGTGACCAAACTAGCGGGGGCTACAATGAGCAGTTCTTC. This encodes CASSDQTSGGYNEQFF.

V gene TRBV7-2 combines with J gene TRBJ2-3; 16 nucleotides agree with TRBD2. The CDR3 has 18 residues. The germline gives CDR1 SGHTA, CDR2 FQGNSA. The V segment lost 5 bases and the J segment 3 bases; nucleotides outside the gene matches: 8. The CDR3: CASSPPGLAGGRTDTQYF. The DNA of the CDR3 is TGTGCCAGCAGCCCCCCGGGACTAGCGGGGGGGAGGACAGATACGCAGTATTTT.

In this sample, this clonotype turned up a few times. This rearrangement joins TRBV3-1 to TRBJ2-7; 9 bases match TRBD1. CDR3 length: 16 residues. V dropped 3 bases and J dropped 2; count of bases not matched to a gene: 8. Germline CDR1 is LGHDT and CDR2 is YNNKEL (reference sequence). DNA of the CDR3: TGTGCCAGCAGCCAGGGGGCGACAGGGGGGCCCTACGAGCAGTACTTC. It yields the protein CASSQGATGGPYEQYF.

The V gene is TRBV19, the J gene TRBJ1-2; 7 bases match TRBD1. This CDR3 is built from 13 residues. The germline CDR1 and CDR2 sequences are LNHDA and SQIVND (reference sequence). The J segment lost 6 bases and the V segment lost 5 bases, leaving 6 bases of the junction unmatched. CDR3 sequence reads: CASSRGQADGYTF. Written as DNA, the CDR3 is TGTGCCAGTAGTCGCGGACAGGCCGATGGCTACACCTTC.

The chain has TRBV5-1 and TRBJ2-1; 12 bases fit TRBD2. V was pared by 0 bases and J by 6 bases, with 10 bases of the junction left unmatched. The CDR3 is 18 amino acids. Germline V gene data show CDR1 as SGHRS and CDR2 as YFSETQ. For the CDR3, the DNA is TGCGCCAGCAGCTTGGCTCCTAGCGGGGGGGCGCCTGGCAATGAGCAGTTCTTC. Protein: CASSLAPSGGAPGNEQFF.

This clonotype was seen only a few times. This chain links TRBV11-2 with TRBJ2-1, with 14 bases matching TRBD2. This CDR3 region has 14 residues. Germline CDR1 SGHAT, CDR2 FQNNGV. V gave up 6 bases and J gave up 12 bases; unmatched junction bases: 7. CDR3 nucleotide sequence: TGTGCCAGCAGGAGACTAGCGGGGGGGGGTCGGCAGTTCTTC. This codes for CASRRLAGGGRQFF.

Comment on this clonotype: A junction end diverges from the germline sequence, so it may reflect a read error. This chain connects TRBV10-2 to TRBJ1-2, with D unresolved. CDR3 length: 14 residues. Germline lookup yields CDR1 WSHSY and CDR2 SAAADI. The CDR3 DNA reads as TGCGCCAGCGGTGAACAAAGGGCTTTCTATGGCTACACCTTC. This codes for CASGEQRAFYGYTF.

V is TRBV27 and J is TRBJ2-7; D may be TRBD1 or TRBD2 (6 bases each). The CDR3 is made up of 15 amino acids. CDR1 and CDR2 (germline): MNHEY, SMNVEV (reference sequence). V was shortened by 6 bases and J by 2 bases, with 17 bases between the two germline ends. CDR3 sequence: CASSHAPGAPYEQYF. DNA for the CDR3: TGTGCCAGCAGCCATGCGCCGGGGGCCCCCTACGAGCAGTACTTC.

CDR3 loop: CASSQDLYRTVSSYEQYF. The CDR3 region has the DNA TGCGCCAGCAGCCAAGATCTGTATAGGACAGTGTCCTCCTACGAGCAGTACTTC. This rearrangement joins TRBV4-1 to TRBJ2-7, with D perhaps TRBD1 (6 bases). V was trimmed by 0 bases and J by 0 bases, leaving 18 bases between them. The CDR3 loop spans 18 amino acids. The germline CDR1 and CDR2 sequences are MGHRA and YSYEKL.

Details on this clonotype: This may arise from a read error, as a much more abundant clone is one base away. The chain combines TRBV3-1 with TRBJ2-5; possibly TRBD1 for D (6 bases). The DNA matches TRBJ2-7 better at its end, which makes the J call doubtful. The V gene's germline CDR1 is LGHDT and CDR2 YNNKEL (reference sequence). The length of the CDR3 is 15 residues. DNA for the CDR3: TGTGCCAGCAGCCAAGATTTACAGGGCAACTGCGAGCAGTACTTC. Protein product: CASSQDLQGNCEQYF.

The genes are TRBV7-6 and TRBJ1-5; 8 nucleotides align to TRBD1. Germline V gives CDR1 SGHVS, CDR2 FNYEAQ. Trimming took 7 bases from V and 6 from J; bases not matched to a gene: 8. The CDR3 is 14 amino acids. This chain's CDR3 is CASTQGAYGQPQHF. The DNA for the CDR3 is TGTGCCAGCACCCAGGGGGCTTATGGTCAGCCCCAGCATTTT. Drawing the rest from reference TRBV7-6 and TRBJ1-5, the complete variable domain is GAGVSQSPRYKVTKRGQDVALRCDPISGHVSLYWYRQALGQGPEFLTYFNYEAQQDKSGLPNDRFSAERPEGSISTLTIQRTEQRDSAMYRCASTQGAYGQPQHFGDGTRLSIL.

The CDR3 reads CASSLGLMDTDTQYF. In DNA form, the CDR3 reads TGTGCCAGCAGCTTAGGCTTGATGGACACAGATACGCAGTATTTT. This rearrangement joins TRBV11-3 to TRBJ2-3; D call uncertain. There are 15 residues in the CDR3. V lost 1 base and J lost 2, with 10 bases in between. Germline V gene sequence: CDR1 SGHNT, CDR2 YENEEA.

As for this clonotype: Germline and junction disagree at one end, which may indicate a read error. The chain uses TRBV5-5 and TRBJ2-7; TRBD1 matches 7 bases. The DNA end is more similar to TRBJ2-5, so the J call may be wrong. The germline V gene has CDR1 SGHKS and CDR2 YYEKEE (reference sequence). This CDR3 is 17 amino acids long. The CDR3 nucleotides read TGTGCCGGCAGCTTGTCGCGTTTGAGGGACAGTGAAGAGACCCAGTACTTC. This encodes CAGSLSRLRDSEETQYF.

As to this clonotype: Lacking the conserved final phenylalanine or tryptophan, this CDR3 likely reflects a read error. The CDR3 coding sequence is TGCGCCAGCAGCCAAGGCCAGGGGAAAGAGACCCAGTACGTC. It yields the protein CASSQGQGKETQYV. The chain combines TRBV4-1 with TRBJ2-5; D possibly corresponds to TRBD1 (6 bases). Trimming took 1 base from V and 3 from J, leaving 9 bases between them. This CDR3 comprises 14 residues. The germline V gene has CDR1 MGHRA and CDR2 YSYEKL.